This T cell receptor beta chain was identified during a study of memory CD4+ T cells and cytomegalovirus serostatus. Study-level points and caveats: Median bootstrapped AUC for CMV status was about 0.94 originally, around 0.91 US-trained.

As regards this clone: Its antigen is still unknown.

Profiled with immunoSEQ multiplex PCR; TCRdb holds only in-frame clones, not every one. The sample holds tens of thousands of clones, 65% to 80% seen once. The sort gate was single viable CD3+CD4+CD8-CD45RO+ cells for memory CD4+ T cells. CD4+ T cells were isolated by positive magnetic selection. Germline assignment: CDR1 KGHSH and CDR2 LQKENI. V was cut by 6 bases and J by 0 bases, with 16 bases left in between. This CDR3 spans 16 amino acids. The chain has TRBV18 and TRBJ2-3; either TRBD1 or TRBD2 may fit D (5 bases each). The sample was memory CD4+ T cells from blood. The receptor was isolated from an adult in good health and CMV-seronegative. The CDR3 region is CASSPSGQPSTDTQYF. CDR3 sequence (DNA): TGTGCCAGCTCGCCGTCGGGGCAACCTAGCACAGATACGCAGTATTTT.